A selection of T cell receptor beta chains follows, all from one sample in a study of cytomegalovirus exposure and HLA in healthy donors. The repertoire was sequenced with immunoSEQ multiplex PCR; TCRdb's copy has only in-frame clones and lacks some. In the table there are around 150,000 clones, 70% to 85% of which are singletons. The source material was PBMCs. Receptors were obtained from a man aged 45-65 years in good health and CMV-seropositive. Both conserved end residues are part of each CDR3. Some rows have no size entry. The others give once, few or many, or a class for an expanded clone.

J | V | size | CDR3
NA | TRBV11-3 | NA | CASSLGVQGNYEQYF
TRBJ2-3 | TRBV6-6 | NA | CASSYLEPSTDTQYF
TRBJ2-7 | TRBV2 | NA | CASSEALRTVSYEQYF
TRBJ1-5 | TRBV7-2 | NA | CASSSYRGNQPQHF
TRBJ1-5 | TRBV19 | NA | CASSIDRFGNQPQHF
TRBJ1-2 | TRBV10-3 | NA | CAIISGTGSGYTF
TRBJ2-7 | TRBV5-6 | NA | CASSPFAGAPYEQYF
TRBJ1-2 | TRBV5-4 | NA | CASSPGQGAFGYTF
TRBJ1-5 | TRBV5-1 | NA | CASSLLNREPRGQPQHF
TRBJ2-1 | TRBV5-1 | once | CASSFFGDTYNEQFF
TRBJ2-7 | TRBV5-4 | NA | CASSMDSVYEQYF
TRBJ2-5 | TRBV4-1 | NA | CASSQANGETQYF
TRBJ2-1 | TRBV9 | few | CASSRDRGSYNEQFF
TRBJ2-7 | TRBV30 | NA | CAWSPKGGLSYEQYF
TRBJ2-7 | TRBV27 | NA | CASSLAPGGYEQYF
TRBJ1-6 | TRBV6-1 | NA | CASSALGGTGGAETLHF
TRBJ2-6 | TRBV18 | NA | CASSPRATGTGEFSGANVLTF
TRBJ2-7 | TRBV27 | few | CASSKQGSTYEQYF
TRBJ2-3 | TRBV7-6 | NA | CASSLVGSRTDTQYF
TRBJ1-4 | TRBV25-1 | NA | CASSETGGSLNEKLFF
TRBJ2-7 | TRBV30 | NA | CAWRRTGGLYEQYF
TRBJ2-3 | TRBV19 | NA | CASRDAGGQGDTQYF
TRBJ2-7 | TRBV5-1 | once | CASSLEQGIYEQYF
TRBJ1-4 | TRBV30 | NA | CAWSVDKLLFF
TRBJ2-3 | TRBV21-1 | NA | CARTGYTDTQYF
TRBJ1-4 | TRBV14 | NA | CASSQDNRVSEKLFF
TRBJ1-5 | TRBV7-2 | NA | CASSLQNQPQHF
TRBJ1-2 | TRBV19 | NA | CASSNQHPGTGGKYGYTF
TRBJ1-3 | TRBV6-6 | NA | CASSTGGSGNTIYF
TRBJ1-2 | TRBV19 | NA | CASQYQGNYGYTF
TRBJ1-3 | TRBV6-6 | NA | CASSYDRVNTIYF
TRBJ1-5 | TRBV7-9 | NA | CASSLGGGNQPQHF
TRBJ2-7 | TRBV9 | NA | CASSAEDRGRTPRRRYEQYF
TRBJ2-3 | TRBV4-3 | NA | CASSQGLPDTQYF
TRBJ1-1 | TRBV5-1 | few | CASSQGTGRTEAFF
TRBJ2-7 | TRBV10-3 | NA | CAISEFRTSLGYEQYF
TRBJ2-3 | TRBV5-8 | NA | CASSSSSGMYTDTQYF
TRBJ1-3 | TRBV27 | few | CASSLIGGFSGNTIYF
TRBJ1-2 | TRBV4-3 | NA | CASSLRRQGADGYTF
TRBJ2-3 | TRBV4-2 | NA | CASSQDVGTSGVTQYF
TRBJ2-2 | TRBV7-2 | NA | CASSPGGWGGELFF
TRBJ2-6 | TRBV7-2 | NA | CASGSGANVLTF
TRBJ2-7 | TRBV7-6 | once | CASSLQPGQGSYEQYF
TRBJ2-7 | TRBV5-4 | NA | CASSSQTSGSRYEQYF
TRBJ2-5 | TRBV5-4 | NA | CASSLLRGRQEAQYF
TRBJ1-4 | TRBV7-2 | few | CASSSSRVDEKLFF
TRBJ2-2 | TRBV9 | NA | CASSVDTLNTGELFF
TRBJ2-7 | TRBV10-3 | NA | CAISERDSSYEQYF
TRBJ2-1 | TRBV27 | few | CASSLSTGENEQFF
TRBJ2-3 | TRBV29-1 | NA | CSVERGRGTDTQYF
TRBJ2-7 | TRBV10-2 | NA | CASKQGHGSYEQYF
TRBJ1-5 | TRBV19 | NA | CASSGWDSRVNQPQHF
TRBJ2-5 | TRBV7-2 | NA | CASSLASSGGQETQYF